This TCR delta chain was observed in a study of human gamma delta and Vdelta1 T cells (dated by TCRdb to 2016 to 2018). The study in broad terms: In this study, the researchers looked at Delta One T cells, which are Vd1+ gamma-delta T cells, to see how well they work as cytotoxic effectors against acute myeloid leukemia.

What the research found in general, with its limitations: According to the report, Delta One T cells were polyclonal and showed broad cytotoxic targeting of acute myeloid leukemia.

Relative to its sample, this clone is medium-sized (0.01 to 0.1%). What this receptor recognizes is not known. Per-base qualities were not stored, and no clone one base away is much larger. CDR1 and CDR2 are read off the germline V gene as TSWWSYY and QGS. The cysteine opens and the phenylalanine closes a CDR3 of 17 amino acids. The DNA shown is the 51-base CDR3, in frame from base 1. A distance of 18 bases separates the germline ends of V and J, which lose 4 bases and 0 bases respectively. To prepare the library, PCR was applied. Sequencer: Illumina MiSeq. TCRdb recomputed clones from the public reads with CATT; identical DNA rows were then combined. This sample holds about 6,500 delta-chain clones; nearly 40% were observed only once. The top ten constitute roughly 5.9% of the sample.

Sequencing input: Vdelta1 gamma-delta T cells from blood grown in culture (DOT cells). The cell subset or site label, as the study defines it: Delta One T cells, in vitro expanded/differentiated Vd1+ gamma-delta T cells. The V and J segments used are TRDV1 and TRDJ1, with TRDD2 as a weak D call on 5 bases. The TCR sequence derives from a human donor in good health. For the CDR3, the sequence is CALGVLPHGRDTDKLIF. In nucleotide form, the sequence is TGTGCTCTTGGGGTACTTCCCCACGGGAGAGACACCGATAAACTCATCTTT.